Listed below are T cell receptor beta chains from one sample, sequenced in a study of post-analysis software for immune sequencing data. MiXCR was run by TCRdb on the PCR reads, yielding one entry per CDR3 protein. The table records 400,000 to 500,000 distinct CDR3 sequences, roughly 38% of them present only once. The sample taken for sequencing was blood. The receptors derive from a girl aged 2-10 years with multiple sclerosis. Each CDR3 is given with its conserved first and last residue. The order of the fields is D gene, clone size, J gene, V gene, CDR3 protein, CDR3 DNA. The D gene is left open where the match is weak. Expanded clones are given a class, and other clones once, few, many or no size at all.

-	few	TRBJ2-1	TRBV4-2	CASSAGTHSSYNEQFF	TGTGCCAGCAGCGCGGGGACCCACAGCTCCTACAATGAGCAGTTCTTC
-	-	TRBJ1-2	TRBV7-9	CASRYPGSYGYTF	TGTGCCAGCAGATATCCTGGTTCCTATGGCTACACCTTC
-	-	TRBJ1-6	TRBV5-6	CASSPWDGPTLHF	TGTGCCAGCAGCCCCTGGGACGGGCCGACCCTCCACTTT
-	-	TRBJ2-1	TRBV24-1	CATSESNEQFF	TGTGCCACCAGTGAGTCAAATGAGCAGTTCTTC
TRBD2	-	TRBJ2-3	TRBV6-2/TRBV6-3	CASSYPAGALTDTQYF	TGTGCCAGCAGTTACCCAGCGGGAGCGCTCACAGATACGCAGTATTTT
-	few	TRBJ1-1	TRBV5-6	CASSSGNTEAFF	TGTGCCAGCAGCTCCGGGAACACTGAAGCTTTCTTT
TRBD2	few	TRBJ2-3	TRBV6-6	CASSYPERGRWADTQYF	TGTGCCAGCAGTTACCCCGAGCGGGGCCGCTGGGCAGATACGCAGTATTTT
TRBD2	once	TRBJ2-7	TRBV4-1	CASSQTTSGGCEQYF	TGCGCCAGCAGCCAAACTACTAGCGGGGGCTGCGAGCAGTACTTC
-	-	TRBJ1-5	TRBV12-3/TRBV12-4	CASSFQDQPQHF	TGTGCCAGCAGCTTCCAGGATCAGCCCCAGCATTTT
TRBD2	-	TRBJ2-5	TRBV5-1	CASSFPSGGTSWEETQYF	TGCGCCAGCAGCTTCCCCAGCGGGGGTACGTCTTGGGAAGAGACCCAGTACTTC
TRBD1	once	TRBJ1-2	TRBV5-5	CASSLRPDRGNYGYTF	TGTGCCAGCAGCCTGAGACCCGACAGGGGGAACTATGGCTACACCTTC
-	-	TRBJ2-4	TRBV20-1	CSARQEALKNIQYF	TGCAGTGCTAGGCAAGAAGCACTCAAAAACATTCAGTACTTC
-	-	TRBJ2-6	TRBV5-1	CASSFQGGSGANVLTF	TGCGCCAGCAGCTTCCAGGGTGGTTCTGGGGCCAACGTCCTGACTTTC
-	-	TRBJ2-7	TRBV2	CASSEGAAVDEQYF	TGTGCCAGCAGTGAGGGGGCGGCGGTTGACGAGCAGTACTTC
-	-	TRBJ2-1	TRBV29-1	CSVEELGDEQFF	TGCAGCGTTGAGGAACTGGGTGATGAGCAGTTCTTC
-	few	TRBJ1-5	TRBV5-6	CASSSGRLNQPQHF	TGTGCCAGCAGCTCGGGACGGCTAAATCAGCCCCAGCATTTT
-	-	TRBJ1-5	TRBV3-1	CASSQEVSNQPQHF	TGTGCCAGCAGCCAAGAGGTTAGCAATCAGCCCCAGCATTTT
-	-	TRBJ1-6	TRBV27	CASSLYPGHSPLHF	TGTGCCAGCAGTTTATATCCGGGACACTCACCCCTCCACTTT
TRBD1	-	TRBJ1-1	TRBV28	CASDRVRNTEAFF	TGTGCCAGCGACAGGGTACGGAACACTGAAGCTTTCTTT
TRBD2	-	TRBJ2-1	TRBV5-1	CASSLGGGAHNEQFF	TGCGCCAGCAGCTTGGGCGGGGGGGCCCACAATGAGCAGTTCTTC
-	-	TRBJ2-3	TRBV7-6	CASSLQGYTSTDTQYF	TGTGCCAGCAGCTTACAGGGATACACTAGCACAGATACGCAGTATTTT
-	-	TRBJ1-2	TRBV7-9	CASSLDGLGKYGYTF	TGTGCCAGCAGCTTAGATGGGCTGGGAAAGTATGGCTACACCTTC
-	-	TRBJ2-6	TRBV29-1	CSVEVRRQSAGANVRTF	TGCAGCGTTGAAGTTAGAAGGCAGTCGGCTGGGGCCAACGTCCGGACTTTC
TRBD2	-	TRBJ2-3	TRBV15	CATSRDGGGDTQYF	TGTGCCACCAGCAGAGATGGGGGGGGGGATACGCAGTATTTT
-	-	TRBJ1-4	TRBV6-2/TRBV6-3	CASSYSTKAELCEKRFF	TGTGCCAGCAGTTACTCGACAAAGGCGGAACTTTGTGAAAAAAGGTTTTTT
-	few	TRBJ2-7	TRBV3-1	CASSQYGGYSYEQYF	TGTGCCAGCAGCCAATATGGCGGATACTCCTACGAGCAGTACTTC
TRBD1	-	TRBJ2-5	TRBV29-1	CSAPLAGGQETQYF	TGCAGCGCCCCCCTGGCAGGGGGCCAAGAGACCCAGTACTTC
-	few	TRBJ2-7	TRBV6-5	CASTTSSGTSYEQYF	TGTGCCAGCACGACCTCCTCCGGAACCTCCTACGAGCAGTACTTC
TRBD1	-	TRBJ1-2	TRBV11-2	CASSPVRGRGRRYGYTF	TGTGCCAGCAGCCCCGTCAGGGGCAGGGGGCGAAGGTATGGCTACACCTTC
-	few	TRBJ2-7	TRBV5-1	CASSPSDSYEQYF	TGCGCCAGCAGCCCCTCGGACAGCTACGAGCAGTACTTC
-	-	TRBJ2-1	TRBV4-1	CASSFGPGLSNEQFF	TGCGCCAGCAGCTTCGGACCGGGACTTAGCAATGAGCAGTTCTTC
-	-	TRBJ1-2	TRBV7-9	CASSGLVSGSGYGYTF	TGTGCCAGCAGCGGACTGGTTAGCGGGTCCGGGTATGGCTACACCTTC
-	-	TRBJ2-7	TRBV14	CASSPPGRVYAEQYF	TGTGCCAGCAGCCCACCGGGACGGGTCTATGCCGAGCAGTACTTC
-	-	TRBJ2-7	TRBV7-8	CASSQGGWEQYF	TGTGCCAGCAGCCAGGGAGGTTGGGAGCAGTACTTC
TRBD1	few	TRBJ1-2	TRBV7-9	CASSTRQGAGWYGYTF	TGTGCCAGCAGCACCCGACAGGGGGCGGGTTGGTATGGCTACACCTTC
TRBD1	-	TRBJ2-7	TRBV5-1	CASSRTGTGPYEQYF	TGCGCCAGCAGCAGAACCGGGACAGGGCCCTACGAGCAGTACTTC
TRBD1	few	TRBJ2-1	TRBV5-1	CASSLTGASWDEQFF	TGCGCCAGCAGCTTAACAGGGGCGTCCTGGGATGAGCAGTTCTTC
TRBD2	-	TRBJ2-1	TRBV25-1	CASSELGYLAGVDEQFF	TGTGCCAGCAGTGAATTAGGGTATCTAGCGGGAGTCGATGAGCAGTTCTTC
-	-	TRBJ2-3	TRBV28	CASSSSAPDTQYF	TGTGCCAGCAGTAGTTCAGCTCCAGATACGCAGTATTTT
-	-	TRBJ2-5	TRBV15	CATSRDAGGETQYF	TGTGCCACCAGCAGAGATGCCGGGGGAGAGACCCAGTACTTC
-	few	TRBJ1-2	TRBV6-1	CASRSLDSSYGYTF	TGTGCCAGCCGTTCATTGGATTCGAGCTATGGCTACACCTTC
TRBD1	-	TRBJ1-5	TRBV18	CASSARQGGNQPQHF	TGTGCCAGCTCAGCAAGACAGGGGGGCAATCAGCCCCAGCATTTT
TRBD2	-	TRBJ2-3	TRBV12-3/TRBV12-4	CASSQLGLATDTQYF	TGTGCCAGCAGCCAGCTCGGACTAGCAACAGATACGCAGTATTTT
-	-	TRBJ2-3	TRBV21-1	CASSKRGLPNTDTQYF	TGTGCCAGCAGCAAAAGGGGCCTGCCGAACACAGATACGCAGTATTTT
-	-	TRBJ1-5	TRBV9	CASSETGVPNQPQHF	TGTGCCAGCAGCGAGACAGGAGTGCCAAATCAGCCCCAGCATTTT